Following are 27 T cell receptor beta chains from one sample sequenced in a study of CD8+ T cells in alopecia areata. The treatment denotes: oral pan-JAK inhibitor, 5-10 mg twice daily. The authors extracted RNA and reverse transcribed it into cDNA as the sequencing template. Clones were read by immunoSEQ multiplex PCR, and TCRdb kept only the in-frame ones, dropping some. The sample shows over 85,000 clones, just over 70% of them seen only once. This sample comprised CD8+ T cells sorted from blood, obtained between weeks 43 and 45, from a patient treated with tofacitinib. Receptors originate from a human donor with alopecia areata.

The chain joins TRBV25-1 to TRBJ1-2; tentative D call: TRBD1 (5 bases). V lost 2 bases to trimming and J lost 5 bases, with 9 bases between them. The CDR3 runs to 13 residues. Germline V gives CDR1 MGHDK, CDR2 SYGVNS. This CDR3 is CASSEGAAYGYTF. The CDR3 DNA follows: TGTGCCAGCAGTGAAGGGGCCGCGTATGGCTACACCTTC.

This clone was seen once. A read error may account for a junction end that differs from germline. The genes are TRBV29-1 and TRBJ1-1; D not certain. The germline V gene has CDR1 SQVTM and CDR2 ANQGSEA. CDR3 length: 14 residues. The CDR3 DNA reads TGCGGCGTGCCCGGGGTCGACCTGAACACTGAAGCTTTCTTT. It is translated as CGVPGVDLNTEAFF.

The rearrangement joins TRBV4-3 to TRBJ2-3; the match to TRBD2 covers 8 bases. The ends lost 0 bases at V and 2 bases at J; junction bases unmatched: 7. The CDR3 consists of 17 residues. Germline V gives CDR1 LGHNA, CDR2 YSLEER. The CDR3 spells CASSQELAGGVTDTQYF. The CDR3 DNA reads TGCGCCAGCAGCCAAGAACTTGCGGGGGGTGTCACAGATACGCAGTATTTT.

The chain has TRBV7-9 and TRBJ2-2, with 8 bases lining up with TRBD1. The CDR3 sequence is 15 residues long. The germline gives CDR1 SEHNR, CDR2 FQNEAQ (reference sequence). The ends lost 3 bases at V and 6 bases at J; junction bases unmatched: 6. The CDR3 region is CASSLGQDFPGELFF. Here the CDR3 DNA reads TGTGCCAGCAGCTTGGGACAGGACTTCCCCGGGGAGCTGTTTTTT.

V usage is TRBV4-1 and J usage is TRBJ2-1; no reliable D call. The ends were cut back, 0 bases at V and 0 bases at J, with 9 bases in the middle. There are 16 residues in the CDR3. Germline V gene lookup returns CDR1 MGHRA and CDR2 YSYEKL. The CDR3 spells CASSQDQFSSYNEQFF. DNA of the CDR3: TGCGCCAGCAGCCAAGATCAGTTCAGCTCCTACAATGAGCAGTTCTTC.

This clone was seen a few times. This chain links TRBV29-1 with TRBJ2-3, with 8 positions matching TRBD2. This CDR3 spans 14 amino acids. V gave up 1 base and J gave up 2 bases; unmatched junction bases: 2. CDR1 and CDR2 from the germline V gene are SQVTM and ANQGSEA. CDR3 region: CSVEAGGPTDTQYF. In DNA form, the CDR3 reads TGCAGCGTTGAAGCGGGGGGGCCCACAGATACGCAGTATTTT.

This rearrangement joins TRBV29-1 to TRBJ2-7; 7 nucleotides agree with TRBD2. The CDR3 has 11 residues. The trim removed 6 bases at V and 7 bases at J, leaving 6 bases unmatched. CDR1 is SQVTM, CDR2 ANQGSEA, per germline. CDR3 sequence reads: CSVGGSGEQYF. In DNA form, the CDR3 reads TGCAGCGTGGGGGGGTCAGGAGAGCAGTACTTC.

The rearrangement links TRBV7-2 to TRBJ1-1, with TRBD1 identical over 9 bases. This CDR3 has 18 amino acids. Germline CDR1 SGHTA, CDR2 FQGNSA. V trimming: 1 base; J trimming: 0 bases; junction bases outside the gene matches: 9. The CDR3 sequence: CASSLDMEGTGMNTEAFF. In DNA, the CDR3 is TGTGCCAGCAGCTTAGATATGGAAGGGACAGGGATGAACACTGAAGCTTTCTTT.

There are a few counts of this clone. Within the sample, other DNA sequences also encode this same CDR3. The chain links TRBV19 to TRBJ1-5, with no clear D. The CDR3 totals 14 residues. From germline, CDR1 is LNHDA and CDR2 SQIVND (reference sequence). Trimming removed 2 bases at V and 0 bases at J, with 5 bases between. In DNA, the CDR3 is TGTGCCAGTAGTATATGGGATAGCAATCAGCCCCAGCATTTT. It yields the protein CASSIWDSNQPQHF.

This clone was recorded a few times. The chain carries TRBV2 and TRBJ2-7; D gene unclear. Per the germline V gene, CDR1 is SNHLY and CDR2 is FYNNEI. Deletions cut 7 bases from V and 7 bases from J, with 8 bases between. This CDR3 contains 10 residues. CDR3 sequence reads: CASTDDEQYF. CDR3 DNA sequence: TGTGCCAGCACCGATGATGAGCAGTACTTC.

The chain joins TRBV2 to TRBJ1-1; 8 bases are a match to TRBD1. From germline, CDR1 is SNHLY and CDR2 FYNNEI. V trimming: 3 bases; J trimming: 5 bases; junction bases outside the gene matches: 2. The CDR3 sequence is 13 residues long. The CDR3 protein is CASSEGQVTEAFF. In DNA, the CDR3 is TGTGCCAGCAGTGAGGGACAGGTTACTGAAGCTTTCTTT.

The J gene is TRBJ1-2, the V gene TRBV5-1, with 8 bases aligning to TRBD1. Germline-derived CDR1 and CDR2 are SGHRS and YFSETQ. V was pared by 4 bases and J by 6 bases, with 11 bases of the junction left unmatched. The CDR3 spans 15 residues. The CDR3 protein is CASSLPYRGSDGYTF. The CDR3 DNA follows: TGCGCCAGCAGCCTCCCATACAGGGGGAGTGATGGCTACACCTTC.

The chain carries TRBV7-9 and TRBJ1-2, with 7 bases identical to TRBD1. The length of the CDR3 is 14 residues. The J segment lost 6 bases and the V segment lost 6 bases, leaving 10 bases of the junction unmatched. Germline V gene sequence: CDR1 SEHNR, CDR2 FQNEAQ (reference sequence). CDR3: CASRGDSEMNGYTF. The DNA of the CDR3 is TGTGCCAGCAGGGGGGACAGCGAAATGAATGGCTACACCTTC.

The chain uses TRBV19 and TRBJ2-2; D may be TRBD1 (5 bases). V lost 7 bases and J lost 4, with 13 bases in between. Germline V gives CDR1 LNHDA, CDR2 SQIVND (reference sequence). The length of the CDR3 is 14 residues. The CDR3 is CASIRGKSTGELFF. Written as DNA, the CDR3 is TGTGCCAGTATTAGGGGCAAGAGCACCGGGGAGCTGTTTTTT.

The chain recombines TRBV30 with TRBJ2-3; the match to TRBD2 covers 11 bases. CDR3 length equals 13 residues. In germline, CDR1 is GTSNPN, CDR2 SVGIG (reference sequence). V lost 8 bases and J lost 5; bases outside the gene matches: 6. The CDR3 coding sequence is TGTGCCGGCTCTAGCGGGGGGAGAGATACGCAGTATTTT. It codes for CAGSSGGRDTQYF. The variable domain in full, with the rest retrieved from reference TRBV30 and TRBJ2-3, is SQTIHQWPATLVQPVGSPLSLECTVEGTSNPNLYWYRQAAGRGLQLLFYSVGIGQISSEVPQNLSASRPQDRQFILSSKKLLLSDSGFYLCAGSSGGRDTQYFGPGTRLTVL.

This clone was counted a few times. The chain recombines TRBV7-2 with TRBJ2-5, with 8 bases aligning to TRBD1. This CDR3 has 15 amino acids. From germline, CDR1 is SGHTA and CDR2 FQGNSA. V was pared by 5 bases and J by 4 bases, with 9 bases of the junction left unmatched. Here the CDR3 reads CASSAETGGPETQYF. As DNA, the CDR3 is TGTGCCAGCAGCGCCGAAACAGGGGGACCAGAGACCCAGTACTTC.

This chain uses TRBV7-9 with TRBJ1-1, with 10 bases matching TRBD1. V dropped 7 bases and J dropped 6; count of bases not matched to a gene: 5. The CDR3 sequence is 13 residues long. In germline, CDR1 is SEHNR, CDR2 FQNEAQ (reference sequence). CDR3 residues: CASKGQGSAEAFF. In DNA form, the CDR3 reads TGTGCCAGCAAGGGACAGGGGAGTGCTGAAGCTTTCTTT.

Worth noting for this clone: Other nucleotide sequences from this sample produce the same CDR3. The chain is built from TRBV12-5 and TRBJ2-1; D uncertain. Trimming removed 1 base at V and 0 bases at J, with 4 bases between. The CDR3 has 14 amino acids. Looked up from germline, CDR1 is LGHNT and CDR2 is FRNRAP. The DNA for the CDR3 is TGTGCTAGTGGTTTGGGGGGCTCCTACAATGAGCAGTTCTTC. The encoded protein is CASGLGGSYNEQFF.

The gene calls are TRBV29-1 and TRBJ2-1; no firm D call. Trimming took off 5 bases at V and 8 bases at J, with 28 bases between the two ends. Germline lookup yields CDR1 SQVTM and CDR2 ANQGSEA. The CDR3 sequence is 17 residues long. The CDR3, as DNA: TGCAGCGTTTGCTTCTCGGTCGACCCAACCTCTTGGGATGAGCAGTTCTTC. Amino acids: CSVCFSVDPTSWDEQFF.

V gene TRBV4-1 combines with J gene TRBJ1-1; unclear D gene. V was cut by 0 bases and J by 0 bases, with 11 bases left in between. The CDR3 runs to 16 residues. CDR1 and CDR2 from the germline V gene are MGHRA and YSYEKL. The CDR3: CASSQEGVALNTEAFF. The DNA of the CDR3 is TGCGCCAGCAGCCAAGAAGGAGTGGCCTTGAACACTGAAGCTTTCTTT.

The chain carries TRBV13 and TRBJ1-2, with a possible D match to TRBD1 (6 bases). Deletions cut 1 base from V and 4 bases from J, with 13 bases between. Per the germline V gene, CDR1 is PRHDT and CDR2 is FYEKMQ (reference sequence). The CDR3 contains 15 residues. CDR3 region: CASSLASGQIYGYTF. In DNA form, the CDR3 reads TGTGCCAGCAGCTTAGCTTCGGGACAAATCTATGGCTACACCTTC. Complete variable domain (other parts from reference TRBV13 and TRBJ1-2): AAGVIQSPRHLIKEKRETATLKCYPIPRHDTVYWYQQGPGQDPQFLISFYEKMQSDKGSIPDRFSAQQFSDYHSELNMSSLELGDSALYFCASSLASGQIYGYTFGSGTRLTVV.

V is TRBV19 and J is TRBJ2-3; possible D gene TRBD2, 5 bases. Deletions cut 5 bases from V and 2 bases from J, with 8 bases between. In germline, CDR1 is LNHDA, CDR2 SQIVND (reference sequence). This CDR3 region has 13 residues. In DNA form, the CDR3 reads TGTGCCAGTAGTTTGGACTTCACAGATACGCAGTATTTT. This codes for CASSLDFTDTQYF. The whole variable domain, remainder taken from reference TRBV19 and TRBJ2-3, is DGGITQSPKYLFRKEGQNVTLSCEQNLNHDAMYWYRQDPGQGLRLIYYSQIVNDFQKGDIAEGYSVSREKKESFPLTVTSAQKNPTAFYLCASSLDFTDTQYFGPGTRLTVL.

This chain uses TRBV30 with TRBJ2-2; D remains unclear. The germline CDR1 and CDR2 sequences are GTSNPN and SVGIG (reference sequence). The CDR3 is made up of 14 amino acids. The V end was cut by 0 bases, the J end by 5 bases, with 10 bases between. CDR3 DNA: TGTGCCTGGAGTGTGGGCAGCCGGACCGGGGAGCTGTTTTTT. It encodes CAWSVGSRTGELFF. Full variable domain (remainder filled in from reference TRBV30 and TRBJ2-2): SQTIHQWPATLVQPVGSPLSLECTVEGTSNPNLYWYRQAAGRGLQLLFYSVGIGQISSEVPQNLSASRPQDRQFILSSKKLLLSDSGFYLCAWSVGSRTGELFFGEGSRLTVL.

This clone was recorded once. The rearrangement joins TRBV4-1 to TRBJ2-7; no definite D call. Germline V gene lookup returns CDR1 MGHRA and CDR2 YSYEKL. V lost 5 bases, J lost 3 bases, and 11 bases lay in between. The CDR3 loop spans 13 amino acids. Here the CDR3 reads CASSELINYEQYF. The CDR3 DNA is TGCGCCAGCAGCGAACTTATTAACTACGAGCAGTACTTC.

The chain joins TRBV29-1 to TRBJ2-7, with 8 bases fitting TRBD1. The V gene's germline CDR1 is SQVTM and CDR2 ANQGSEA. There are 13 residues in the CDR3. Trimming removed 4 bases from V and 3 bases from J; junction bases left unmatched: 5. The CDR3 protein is CSVVATGDYEQYF. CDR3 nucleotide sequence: TGCAGCGTTGTCGCGACAGGGGACTACGAGCAGTACTTC.

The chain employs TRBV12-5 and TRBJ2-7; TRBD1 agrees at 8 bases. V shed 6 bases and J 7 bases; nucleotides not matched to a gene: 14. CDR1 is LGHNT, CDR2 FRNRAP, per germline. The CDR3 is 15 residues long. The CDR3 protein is CASGKTDRAPREQYF. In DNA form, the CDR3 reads TGTGCTAGTGGCAAGACGGACAGGGCCCCTAGGGAGCAGTACTTC.

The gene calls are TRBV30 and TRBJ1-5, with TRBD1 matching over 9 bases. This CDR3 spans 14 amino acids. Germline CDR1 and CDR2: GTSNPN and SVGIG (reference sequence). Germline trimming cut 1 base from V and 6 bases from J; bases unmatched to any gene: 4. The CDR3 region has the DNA TGTGCCTGGAGTGGGGGACAGGGCACTCAGCCCCAGCATTTT. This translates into CAWSGGQGTQPQHF.